These 25 T cell receptor beta chains came from one sample sequenced in a study of response to subunit inactivated influenza vaccine. TCRdb reprocessed the RT-PCR reads via MiXCR and lists one record per CDR3 protein. The sample includes about 650,000 distinct CDR3 sequences, around 14% of them seen just once. The sequencing here drew on PBMCs from blood, taken about 12 days after vaccination. These receptors were taken from a man aged 45 to 65 who received an inactivated influenza vaccine.

This rearrangement joins TRBV5-1 to TRBJ2-7, with D perhaps matching TRBD1 or TRBD2 (5 bases each). The germline CDR1 and CDR2 sequences are SGHRS and YFSETQ. The CDR3 consists of 14 residues. Trimming stripped 7 bases from V and 0 bases from J, with 14 bases between. The CDR3 protein is CASRDEAYSYEQYF. The CDR3 DNA sequence: TGCGCCAGCCGGGACGAGGCCTACTCCTACGAGCAGTACTTC.

This clonotype was detected many times. The V call is TRBV12-3 or TRBV12-4, the J call TRBJ2-3; D tentatively reads TRBD1 or TRBD2 (6 bases each). Trimming took off 2 bases at V and 2 bases at J, with 11 bases between the two ends. The CDR3 is 15 amino acids. This CDR3 reads CASSLSGGPTDTQYF. CDR3 DNA: TGTGCCAGCAGTTTAAGTGGGGGGCCCACAGATACGCAGTATTTT.

This rearrangement joins TRBV7-6 to TRBJ2-5; TRBD2 matches 12 bases. The CDR3 loop spans 15 amino acids. Germline V gene data show CDR1 as SGHVS and CDR2 as FNYEAQ. The V segment lost 1 base and the J segment 5 bases; nucleotides outside the gene matches: 2. Here the CDR3 DNA reads TGTGCCAGCAGCTTAGAGACTAGCGGGGGCGAGACCCAGTACTTC. Translation: CASSLETSGGETQYF.

This rearrangement joins TRBV2 to TRBJ1-1; weak D call: TRBD1 (6 bases). The V end was cut by 2 bases, the J end by 5 bases, with 15 bases between. Germline CDR1 SNHLY, CDR2 FYNNEI. The CDR3 is 15 residues long. The CDR3 region has the DNA TGTGCCAGCAGTGAACAAGGGGGAGGACGAACTGAAGCTTTCTTT. Its protein is CASSEQGGGRTEAFF.

This clonotype was recorded many times. J is TRBJ2-7 and V is TRBV12-3 or TRBV12-4; D is undetermined. This CDR3 spans 12 amino acids. V lost 1 base and J lost 11, with 12 bases in between. The CDR3 nucleotides are TGTGCCAGCAGTTTAGGGTCCGGGCCGAAGTACTTC. Translated: CASSLGSGPKYF.

This clonotype came up a few times. J is TRBJ2-1 and V is TRBV7-2, with 8 bases identical to TRBD2. The length of the CDR3 is 17 residues. Germline CDR1 SGHTA, CDR2 FQGNSA. After removal of 4 bases from V and 4 bases from J, the junction contained 12 bases not matched to a gene. CDR3 sequence (DNA): TGTGCCAGCAGCTCCCAGCTAGGGTCTAGCGGGTACAATGAGCAGTTCTTC. This translates into CASSSQLGSSGYNEQFF. The whole variable domain, filled in from reference TRBV7-2 and TRBJ2-1, reads GAGVSQSPSNKVTEKGKDVELRCDPISGHTALYWYRQSLGQGLEFLIYFQGNSAPDKSGLPSDRFSAERTGGSVSTLTIQRTQQEDSAVYLCASSSQLGSSGYNEQFFGPGTRLTVL.

This clonotype has a single count. V and J are TRBV12-3 or TRBV12-4 and TRBJ1-3; 9 positions agree with TRBD1. The junction had 12 bases not matched to a gene; V was cut back by 5 bases and J by 4 bases. The CDR3 contains 17 residues. The CDR3 DNA follows: TGTGCCAGCAGTCCCGTCCCGGGACAGGGCTCGGGAAACACCATATATTTT. Residues: CASSPVPGQGSGNTIYF.

The chain joins TRBV25-1 to TRBJ2-7, with TRBD1 identical over 7 bases. The V segment lost 1 base and the J segment 4 bases; nucleotides outside the gene matches: 4. The CDR3 covers 14 residues. In germline, CDR1 is MGHDK, CDR2 SYGVNS. The CDR3 region is CASSESGTVYEQYF. In DNA form, the CDR3 reads TGTGCCAGCAGTGAATCCGGGACAGTTTACGAGCAGTACTTC.

This clonotype was counted ten times or more. The V and J genes are TRBV4-3 and TRBJ1-1, with D uncertain. The CDR3 totals 15 residues. CDR1 LGHNA and CDR2 YSLEER come from the germline V gene. Trimming stripped 1 base from V and 0 bases from J, with 9 bases between. CDR3 bases: TGCGCCAGCAGCCAAGTTGCGGGATTGAACACTGAAGCTTTCTTT. Its translation is CASSQVAGLNTEAFF.

This clonotype was seen a handful of times. V and J are TRBV12-3 or TRBV12-4 and TRBJ2-2; D unresolved. CDR3 size: 14 residues. The V end lost 6 bases, the J end lost 1 base, and 9 bases lay between the germline ends. CDR3 DNA sequence: TGTGCCAGCAGCCCCGTGGGGAACACCGGGGAGCTGTTTTTT. This codes for CASSPVGNTGELFF.

This clonotype was counted only a few times. This sequence joins TRBV4-3 and TRBJ1-4; maybe TRBD1 (5 bases). The germline V gene has CDR1 LGHNA and CDR2 YSLEER. The CDR3 is made up of 15 amino acids. Trimming removed 3 bases at V and 4 bases at J, with 12 bases between. CDR3 sequence reads: CASSHLWGSNEKLFF. The CDR3 nucleotides are TGCGCCAGCAGCCACCTGTGGGGCAGTAATGAAAAACTGTTTTTT.

In this sample, this clonotype turned up a few times. This chain links TRBV20-1 with TRBJ2-7; no clear D gene. In germline, CDR1 is DFQATT, CDR2 SNEGSKA (reference sequence). This CDR3 is built from 13 residues. The ends were cut back, 5 bases at V and 6 bases at J, with 17 bases in the middle. The CDR3 spells CSARPVKAREQYF. The CDR3 DNA reads as TGCAGTGCTCGGCCGGTCAAGGCCCGCGAGCAGTACTTC.

CDR3 DNA sequence: TGTGCCAGCAGCTTAGGCTCTAGCGGGTTTAATCCAGATACGCAGTATTTT. Its protein is CASSLGSSGFNPDTQYF. V is TRBV7-9 and J is TRBJ2-3; 8 nucleotides agree with TRBD2. The CDR3 has 17 residues. Germline CDR1 SEHNR, CDR2 FQNEAQ (reference sequence). V lost 1 base and J lost 4; bases outside the gene matches: 10.

V gene TRBV5-1 combines with J gene TRBJ2-7; the match to TRBD1 covers 9 bases. The V gene's germline CDR1 is SGHRS and CDR2 YFSETQ. CDR3 length: 16 amino acids. V lost 4 bases to trimming and J lost 4 bases; unmatched junction nucleotides: 12. The CDR3 bases are TGCGCCAGCAGCCCCGGGGGTGTGACAGGGGGGTACGAGCAGTACTTC. Amino acids: CASSPGGVTGGYEQYF. The full variable domain, its missing parts supplied by reference TRBV5-1 and TRBJ2-7, is KAGVTQTPRYLIKTRGQQVTLSCSPISGHRSVSWYQQTPGQGLQFLFEYFSETQRNKGNFPGRFSGRQFSNSRSEMNVSTLELGDSALYLCASSPGGVTGGYEQYFGPGTRLTVT.

The CDR3 region has the DNA TGCGCCAGCAGCCAAGATTGGGATTCCTATAATTCACCCCTCCACTTT. The encoded protein is CASSQDWDSYNSPLHF. The chain is built from TRBV4-3 and TRBJ1-6; D is ambiguous. Trimming cost V 0 bases and J 1 base, with 7 bases left between them. Germline values: CDR1 LGHNA, CDR2 YSLEER. This CDR3 comprises 16 residues.

This clonotype was counted between two and nine times. The chain recombines TRBV6-1 with TRBJ2-2; TRBD2 is a possible D gene (6 bases). CDR3 length: 14 amino acids. Germline CDR1 and CDR2: MNHNS and SASEGT. Trimming removed 7 bases from V and 6 bases from J, with 15 bases in between. The CDR3 spells CASTRRALAGELFF. CDR3 DNA: TGTGCCAGCACCCGGAGGGCCCTTGCCGGGGAGCTGTTTTTT.

This clonotype turned up a few times. V is TRBV12-3 or TRBV12-4 and J is TRBJ1-2; D is possibly TRBD1 (5 bases). Trimming cost V 7 bases and J 2 bases, with 14 bases left between them. CDR3 length: 14 amino acids. DNA for the CDR3: TGTGCCAGCACTTATGCTTGGGGGAACTATGGCTACACCTTC. The encoded protein is CASTYAWGNYGYTF.

This chain connects TRBV18 to TRBJ2-1; no clear D gene. Germline V CDR1 and CDR2: KGHSH, LQKENI. The CDR3 runs to 15 residues. With 3 bases removed from V and 6 bases from J, the gap between germline ends came to 15 bases. Here the CDR3 DNA reads TGTGCCAGCTCACCGCCTATCCATTCGGCCAATGAGCAGTTCTTC. It codes for CASSPPIHSANEQFF. Combining the CDR3 with reference TRBV18 and TRBJ2-1 gives the whole variable domain NAGVMQNPRHLVRRRGQEARLRCSPMKGHSHVYWYRQLPEEGLKFMVYLQKENIIDESGMPKERFSAEFPKEGPSILRIQQVVRGDSAAYFCASSPPIHSANEQFFGPGTRLTVL.

This clonotype was found a few times. The chain carries TRBV6-5 and TRBJ2-1; TRBD1 matches 10 bases. The CDR3 is made up of 16 amino acids. CDR1 is MNHEY, CDR2 SVGAGI, per germline. V lost 2 bases, J lost 9 bases, and 10 bases stayed unmatched. The CDR3 sequence is CASSYGTGTGVGEQFF. In DNA, the CDR3 is TGTGCCAGCAGTTACGGGACCGGGACAGGGGTGGGTGAGCAGTTCTTC.

This clonotype occurred a few times. The chain joins TRBV12-3 or TRBV12-4 to TRBJ2-5; D tentatively reads TRBD1 or TRBD2 (5 bases each). Trimming stripped 0 bases from V and 5 bases from J, with 16 bases between. This CDR3 comprises 16 residues. The CDR3 DNA follows: TGTGCCAGCAGTTTAGCCACTAGTATGGGGCGTGAGACCCAGTACTTC. Its translation is CASSLATSMGRETQYF.

CDR3 sequence: CASSPPGRYTGELFF. The DNA of the CDR3 is TGCGCCAGCAGCCCCCCGGGGCGTTACACCGGGGAGCTGTTTTTT. The chain has TRBV5-1 and TRBJ2-2; D is perhaps TRBD1 or TRBD2 (5 bases each). The germline V gene encodes CDR1 SGHRS and CDR2 YFSETQ. The CDR3 contains 15 residues. V lost 4 bases and J 3 bases, leaving 13 bases between the germline ends. Full variable domain (missing parts from reference TRBV5-1 and TRBJ2-2): KAGVTQTPRYLIKTRGQQVTLSCSPISGHRSVSWYQQTPGQGLQFLFEYFSETQRNKGNFPGRFSGRQFSNSRSEMNVSTLELGDSALYLCASSPPGRYTGELFFGEGSRLTVL.

This chain uses TRBV28 with TRBJ2-2; 13 bases map to TRBD2. Trimming removed 2 bases from V and 0 bases from J; junction bases left unmatched: 6. The germline V gene encodes CDR1 MDHEN and CDR2 SYDVKM. The CDR3 consists of 19 residues. CDR3 bases: TGTGCCAGCAGTTTAGTCCGGACTAGCGGGGGAACGAACACCGGGGAGCTGTTTTTT. Its translation is CASSLVRTSGGTNTGELFF.

This clonotype was seen only a few times. The gene calls are TRBV15 and TRBJ1-3; D is possibly TRBD1 (5 bases). CDR1 LNHNV and CDR2 YYDKDF come from the germline V gene (reference sequence). V lost 0 bases and J lost 0, with 12 bases in between. The CDR3 is 17 residues long. CDR3: CATSRDRMGGSGNTIYF. Here the CDR3 DNA reads TGTGCCACCAGCAGAGATCGTATGGGGGGCTCTGGAAACACCATATATTTT. Looking up the rest from reference TRBV15 and TRBJ1-3 gives the full variable domain: DAMVIQNPRYQVTQFGKPVTLSCSQTLNHNVMYWYQQKSSQAPKLLFHYYDKDFNNEADTPDNFQSRRPNTSFCFLDIRSPGLGDTAMYLCATSRDRMGGSGNTIYFGEGSWLTVV.

The rearrangement joins TRBV3-1 to TRBJ2-7; 9 nucleotides agree with TRBD2. V gave up 5 bases and J gave up 4 bases; unmatched junction bases: 6. The CDR3 runs to 14 residues. CDR1 is LGHDT and CDR2 is YNNKEL in the germline V gene (reference sequence). The CDR3, as DNA: TGTGCCAGCAGCATACATAGCGGGAGTTACGAGCAGTACTTC. Amino acid sequence: CASSIHSGSYEQYF.

This clonotype was seen only a few times. The V gene is TRBV5-1, the J gene TRBJ1-1, with D perhaps matching TRBD1 (5 bases). V was pared by 5 bases and J by 0 bases, with 20 bases between. The CDR3 extends over 17 amino acids. CDR1 and CDR2 (germline): SGHRS, YFSETQ. CDR3 coding DNA: TGCGCCAGCAGTGGGGGGTTACAGGTGCCCTTGAACACTGAAGCTTTCTTT. The encoded protein is CASSGGLQVPLNTEAFF.